Following are 2 T cell receptor beta chains from one sample sequenced in a study of T cell responses to AZD1222 COVID-19 vaccine. The assay was immunoSEQ multiplex PCR, and TCRdb's table has in-frame clones only and misses some. Found here are 110,000 or so clones, around 90% of them singletons; the top ten hold 4% to 5%. Sequencing used peripheral blood, obtained 28 days after the second dose of the MenACWY control vaccine. These receptor sequences come from an adult who received the MenACWY meningococcal vaccine as a control.

V gene TRBV28 combines with J gene TRBJ1-5, with 9 bases fitting TRBD1. The V segment lost 2 bases and the J segment 1 base; nucleotides outside the gene matches: 18. Per the germline V gene, CDR1 is MDHEN and CDR2 is SYDVKM. The CDR3 is made up of 21 amino acids. The CDR3 region is CASSLSRDRDSGRRSNQPQHF. DNA of the CDR3: TGTGCCAGCAGTTTAAGCCGGGACAGGGATTCAGGCCGGAGGAGCAATCAGCCCCAGCATTTT. Drawing the rest from reference TRBV28 and TRBJ1-5, the complete variable domain is DVKVTQSSRYLVKRTGEKVFLECVQDMDHENMFWYRQDPGLGLRLIYFSYDVKMKEKGDIPEGYSVSREKKERFSLILESASTNQTSMYLCASSLSRDRDSGRRSNQPQHFGDGTRLSIL.

The rearrangement links TRBV5-1 to TRBJ2-5, with D perhaps TRBD1 (6 bases). CDR1 is SGHRS, CDR2 YFSETQ, per germline. The germline V and J ends were trimmed by 0 bases and 4 bases, with 10 bases remaining between them. The CDR3 contains 14 residues. The CDR3 is CASSLEAGAETQYF. In nucleotides, the CDR3 is TGCGCCAGCAGCTTGGAAGCAGGGGCAGAGACCCAGTACTTC. Together with reference TRBV5-1 and TRBJ2-5, the CDR3 gives the full variable domain: KAGVTQTPRYLIKTRGQQVTLSCSPISGHRSVSWYQQTPGQGLQFLFEYFSETQRNKGNFPGRFSGRQFSNSRSEMNVSTLELGDSALYLCASSLEAGAETQYFGPGTRLLVL.